This TCR beta chain was obtained from a study of CD8+ T cells in alopecia areata. For the study at large: Each of the treated patients was given oral tofacitinib, 5 to 10 mg twice daily, for moderate-to-severe alopecia areata. Treatment ran 6 to 18 months, with 6 months of follow-up afterward. Overall study results and limits: TCR sharing was clearer in mice than between patients, perhaps partly owing to patient HLA diversity. Alopecia totalis/universalis scalp especially showed more expanded CD8+ clones than normal scalp.

RNA was isolated and reverse transcribed to cDNA, the sequencing template. Here immunoSEQ multiplex PCR was the method, and the copy in TCRdb shows in-frame clones only, minus some. The table lists roughly 14,000 clones, 50% to 70% of them singletons, with under 13% in the top ten. Those with alopecia areata gave lesional scalp punch biopsies and peripheral blood. A remark on this clone: The antigen is undetermined.

In germline, CDR1 is SGHTA, CDR2 FQGTGA. This CDR3 spans 13 amino acids. V lost 2 bases and J 5 bases, leaving 7 bases between the germline ends. The clonotype originates from a human donor with alopecia areata. This specimen was skin, taken at week 0. V and J are TRBV7-3 and TRBJ2-1; D remains unclear. The CDR3 region has the DNA TGTGCCAGCAGCTTAGCGGCAAACAATGAGCAGTTCTTC. Protein product: CASSLAANNEQFF.